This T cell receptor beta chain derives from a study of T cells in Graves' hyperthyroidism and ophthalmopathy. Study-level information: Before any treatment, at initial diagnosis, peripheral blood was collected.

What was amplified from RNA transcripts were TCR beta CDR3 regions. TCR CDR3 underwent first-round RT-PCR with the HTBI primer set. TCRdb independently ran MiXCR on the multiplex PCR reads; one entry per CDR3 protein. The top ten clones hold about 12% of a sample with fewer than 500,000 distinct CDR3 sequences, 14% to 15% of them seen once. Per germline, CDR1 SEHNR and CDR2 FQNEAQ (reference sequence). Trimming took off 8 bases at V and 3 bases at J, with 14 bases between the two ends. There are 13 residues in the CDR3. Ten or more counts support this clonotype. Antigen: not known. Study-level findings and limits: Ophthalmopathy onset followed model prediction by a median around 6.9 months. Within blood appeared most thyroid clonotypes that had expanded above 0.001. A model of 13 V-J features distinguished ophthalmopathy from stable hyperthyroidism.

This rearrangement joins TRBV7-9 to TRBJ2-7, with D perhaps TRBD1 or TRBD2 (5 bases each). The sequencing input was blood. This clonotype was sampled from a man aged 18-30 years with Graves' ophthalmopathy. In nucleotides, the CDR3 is TGTGCCAGCGAGGGGCCCAGCTACTACGAGCAGTACTTC. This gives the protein CASEGPSYYEQYF.